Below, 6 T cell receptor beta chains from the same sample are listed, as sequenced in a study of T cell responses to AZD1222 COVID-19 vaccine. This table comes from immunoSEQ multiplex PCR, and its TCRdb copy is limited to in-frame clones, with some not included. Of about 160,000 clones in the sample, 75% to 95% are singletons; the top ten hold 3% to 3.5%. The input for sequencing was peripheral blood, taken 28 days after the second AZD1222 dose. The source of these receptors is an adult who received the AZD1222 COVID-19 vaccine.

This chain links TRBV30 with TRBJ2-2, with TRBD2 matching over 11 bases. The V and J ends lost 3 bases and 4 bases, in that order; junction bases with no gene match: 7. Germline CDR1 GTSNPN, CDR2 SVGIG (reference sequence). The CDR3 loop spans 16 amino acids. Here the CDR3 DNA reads TGTGCCTGGAGGGGTAGCGGGAGGGGTAGCACCGGGGAGCTGTTTTTT. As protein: CAWRGSGRGSTGELFF.

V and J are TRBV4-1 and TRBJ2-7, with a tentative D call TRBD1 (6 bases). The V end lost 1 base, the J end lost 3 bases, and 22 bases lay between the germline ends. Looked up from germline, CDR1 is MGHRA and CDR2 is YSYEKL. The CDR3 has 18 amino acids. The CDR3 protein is CASSQVPGQSPPIYEQYF. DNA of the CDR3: TGCGCCAGCAGCCAAGTACCGGGACAATCACCCCCAATCTACGAGCAGTACTTC.

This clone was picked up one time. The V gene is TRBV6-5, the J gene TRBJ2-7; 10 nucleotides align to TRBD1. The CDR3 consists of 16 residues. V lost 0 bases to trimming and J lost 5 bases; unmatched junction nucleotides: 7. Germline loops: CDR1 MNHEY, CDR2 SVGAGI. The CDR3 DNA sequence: TGTGCCAGCAGTTACTCTCCGGGACAGGGGCGTCACGAGCAGTACTTC. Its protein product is CASSYSPGQGRHEQYF.

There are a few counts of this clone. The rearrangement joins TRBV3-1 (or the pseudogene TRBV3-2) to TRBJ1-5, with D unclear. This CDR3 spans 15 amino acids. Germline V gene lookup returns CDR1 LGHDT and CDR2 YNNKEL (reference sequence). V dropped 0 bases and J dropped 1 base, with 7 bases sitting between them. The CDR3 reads CASSQDLASNQPQHF. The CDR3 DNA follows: TGTGCCAGCAGCCAAGACTTGGCAAGCAATCAGCCCCAGCATTTT.

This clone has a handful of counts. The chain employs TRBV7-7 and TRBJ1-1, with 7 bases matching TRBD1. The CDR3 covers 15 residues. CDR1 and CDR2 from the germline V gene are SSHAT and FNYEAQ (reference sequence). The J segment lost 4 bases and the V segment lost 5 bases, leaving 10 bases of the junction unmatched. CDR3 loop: CASSPLQGWVTEAFF. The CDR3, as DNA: TGTGCCAGCAGCCCACTACAGGGGTGGGTCACTGAAGCTTTCTTT.

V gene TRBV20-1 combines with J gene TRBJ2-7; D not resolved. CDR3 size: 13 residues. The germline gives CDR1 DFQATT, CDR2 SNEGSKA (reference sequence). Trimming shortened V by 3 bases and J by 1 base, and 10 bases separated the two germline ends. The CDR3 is CSASGSLSYEQYF. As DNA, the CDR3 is TGCAGTGCTAGTGGTAGCTTGTCCTACGAGCAGTACTTC.